This entry lists 27 T cell receptor beta chains sequenced from one sample in a study of shared clonotypes between healthy human individuals. The protocol was immunoSEQ multiplex PCR, while the TCRdb copy is restricted to in-frame clones and leaves out a portion. The sample has around 1.4 million clones; approximately 98.5% are singletons. The sample comprised naive CD4+ T cells sorted from blood. Subset given: CD45RA+ positively selected. Source of these receptors: a man younger than 40 in good health.

In this sample, this clone turned up once. The J gene is TRBJ2-3, the V gene TRBV6-1; D is perhaps TRBD2 (6 bases). Germline CDR1 reads MNHNS; CDR2 reads SASEGT. This CDR3 comprises 14 residues. Trimming cost V 5 bases and J 4 bases, with 13 bases left between them. In nucleotides, the CDR3 is TGTGCCAGCAGTCAACGGAGGGAGGCAGATACGCAGTATTTT. This encodes CASSQRREADTQYF.

This clone was detected once. The chain combines TRBV11-2 with TRBJ2-1; no clear D. V was trimmed by 5 bases and J by 7 bases, leaving 9 bases between them. CDR3 length: 12 residues. Germline CDR1 and CDR2: SGHAT and FQNNGV. The CDR3 region is CASSQGRNEQFF. The CDR3 region has the DNA TGTGCCAGCAGCCAAGGGCGGAATGAGCAGTTCTTC.

J is TRBJ1-2 and V is TRBV7-8; TRBD1 might be the D (5 bases). Trimming took off 0 bases at V and 3 bases at J, with 11 bases between the two ends. Germline V gene data show CDR1 as SGHVS and CDR2 as FQNEAQ. The CDR3 sequence is 15 residues long. The CDR3 spells CASSLANGADYGYTF. CDR3 nucleotides: TGTGCCAGCAGCTTAGCGAACGGGGCGGACTATGGCTACACCTTC. The whole variable domain, remainder taken from reference TRBV7-8 and TRBJ1-2, is GAGVSQSPRYKVAKRGQDVALRCDPISGHVSLFWYQQALGQGPEFLTYFQNEAQLDKSGLPSDRFFAERPEGSVSTLKIQRTQQEDSAVYLCASSLANGADYGYTFGSGTRLTVV.

This chain joins TRBV30 and TRBJ2-7; 8 bases align to TRBD1. Losses at the gene ends were 0 bases for V and 6 bases for J; bases not matched to a gene: 4. This CDR3 is built from 13 residues. Germline V lookup: CDR1 GTSNPN, CDR2 SVGIG (reference sequence). This CDR3 is CAWSVLQGAEQYF. The DNA for the CDR3 is TGTGCCTGGAGTGTACTGCAGGGGGCCGAGCAGTACTTC.

The chain carries TRBV13 and TRBJ2-2; D unclear. V shed 2 bases and J shed 7 bases, with 5 bases lying between them. CDR3 length: 12 amino acids. From germline, CDR1 is PRHDT and CDR2 FYEKMQ (reference sequence). In DNA, the CDR3 is TGTGCCAGCAGCTTAAGTCTCGGGGAGCTGTTTTTT. This translates into CASSLSLGELFF.

The gene calls are TRBV10-3 and TRBJ1-5; no clear D. CDR1 and CDR2 from the germline V gene are ENHRY and SYGVKD. V lost 0 bases and J 3 bases, leaving 6 bases between the germline ends. The CDR3 length is 14 residues. The CDR3 DNA is TGTGCCATCAGTGAGTCGACGGCCAATCAGCCCCAGCATTTT. Residues: CAISESTANQPQHF.

The V call is TRBV6-1, the J call TRBJ2-3; 10 bases match TRBD1. The CDR3 has 15 residues. Germline V CDR1 and CDR2: MNHNS, SASEGT. J was trimmed by 1 base and V by 6 bases; bases with no gene match: 4. The CDR3 DNA reads TGTGCCAGCAGGGGGACAGGGGACCGCACAGATACGCAGTATTTT. This gives the protein CASRGTGDRTDTQYF.

V usage is TRBV5-1 and J usage is TRBJ2-1; TRBD2 might be the D (6 bases). V lost 4 bases to trimming and J lost 0 bases, with 14 bases between them. Germline CDR1 and CDR2: SGHRS and YFSETQ. This CDR3 is built from 16 residues. In DNA form, the CDR3 reads TGCGCCAGCAGCGATAGGGACTTCTACTCCTACAATGAGCAGTTCTTC. Amino acid sequence: CASSDRDFYSYNEQFF.

This clone was counted once. The V gene is TRBV9, the J gene TRBJ2-1; D could derive from TRBD1 or TRBD2 (5 bases each). The CDR3 totals 16 residues. Trimming stripped 2 bases from V and 7 bases from J, with 19 bases between. The germline gives CDR1 SGDLS, CDR2 YYNGEE. The CDR3 nucleotides read TGTGCCAGCAGCGTGCGGACCGGGACCCCTTGGAATGAGCAGTTCTTC. It specifies CASSVRTGTPWNEQFF.

The genes are TRBV6-1 and TRBJ2-7; D might be TRBD2 (6 bases). Trimming removed 7 bases at V and 2 bases at J, with 12 bases between. This CDR3 has 13 residues. Germline values: CDR1 MNHNS, CDR2 SASEGT. CDR3 amino acids: CASTEGPAYEQYF. The CDR3 nucleotides read TGTGCCAGCACGGAGGGGCCCGCCTACGAGCAGTACTTC.

CDR3 amino acids: CASSFIAETRELFF. CDR3 coding DNA: TGTGCCAGCAGTTTTATAGCGGAGACGAGGGAGCTGTTTTTT. This chain joins TRBV27 and TRBJ2-2, with D tentatively TRBD2 (6 bases). The V gene's germline CDR1 is MNHEY and CDR2 SMNVEV (reference sequence). The CDR3 has 14 amino acids. V lost 3 bases, J lost 9 bases, and 14 bases lay in between.

This rearrangement joins TRBV19 to TRBJ2-5, with 7 bases fitting TRBD1. Germline V gene lookup returns CDR1 LNHDA and CDR2 SQIVND (reference sequence). This CDR3 spans 13 amino acids. V lost 3 bases, J lost 9 bases, and 7 bases stayed unmatched. CDR3 DNA: TGTGCCAGTAGTATCCCACCGACAGGGCCCCAGTACTTC. Protein product: CASSIPPTGPQYF.

The gene calls are TRBV5-1 and TRBJ2-7; TRBD2 matches at 14 bases. CDR1 is SGHRS and CDR2 is YFSETQ in the germline V gene. J lost 4 bases, V lost 4 bases, and 4 bases had no gene match. The CDR3 extends over 15 amino acids. The CDR3, as DNA: TGCGCCAGCAGCGGAGGACTAGCGGGAGGTTACGAGCAGTACTTC. Its protein product is CASSGGLAGGYEQYF.

The chain carries TRBV19 and TRBJ1-2, with D possibly being TRBD1 (5 bases). V was cut by 4 bases and J by 6 bases, with 18 bases left in between. The CDR3 consists of 15 residues. The V gene's germline CDR1 is LNHDA and CDR2 SQIVND (reference sequence). In DNA form, the CDR3 reads TGTGCCAGTAGTACCACCCCCCTAGGGGTTAATGGCTACACCTTC. This translates into CASSTTPLGVNGYTF.

The gene calls are TRBV2 and TRBJ1-1, with D perhaps matching TRBD1 (6 bases). CDR1 and CDR2 from the germline V gene are SNHLY and FYNNEI. CDR3 length equals 14 residues. Trimming pared 0 bases from V and 4 bases from J, leaving 9 bases between. The CDR3 nucleotides are TGTGCCAGCAGTGAAGCGGCAGGGGTCACTGAAGCTTTCTTT. This encodes CASSEAAGVTEAFF.

This clone appeared a single time. The chain uses TRBV7-8 and TRBJ2-7; 9 positions match TRBD1. This CDR3 has 15 amino acids. Per the germline V gene, CDR1 is SGHVS and CDR2 is FQNEAQ. The trim removed 4 bases at V and 1 base at J, leaving 5 bases unmatched. The CDR3 sequence is CASSSHRGRSYEQYF. The CDR3 coding sequence is TGTGCCAGCAGCTCTCACAGGGGGCGATCCTACGAGCAGTACTTC. The complete variable domain, with remaining parts taken from reference TRBV7-8 and TRBJ2-7, reads GAGVSQSPRYKVAKRGQDVALRCDPISGHVSLFWYQQALGQGPEFLTYFQNEAQLDKSGLPSDRFFAERPEGSVSTLKIQRTQQEDSAVYLCASSSHRGRSYEQYFGPGTRLTVT.

The CDR3 DNA is TGTGCCTCTGCCACAGGGGTCGGGTCGGCCAAAAACATTCAGTACTTC. This translates into CASATGVGSAKNIQYF. The chain employs TRBV28 and TRBJ2-4, with 7 positions matching TRBD1. Germline CDR1 MDHEN, CDR2 SYDVKM. J lost 1 base, V lost 11 bases, and 14 bases had no gene match. The CDR3 length is 16 residues.

The chain employs TRBV4-3 and TRBJ1-2; D remains ambiguous. This CDR3 has 13 residues. V lost 0 bases, J lost 7 bases, and 9 bases lay in between. Per the germline V gene, CDR1 is LGHNA and CDR2 is YSLEER. CDR3 sequence: CASSQDRLAGYTF. The CDR3 DNA reads as TGCGCCAGCAGCCAAGATCGCTTAGCTGGCTACACCTTC.

With regard to this clone: The same CDR3 is also encoded by other DNA sequences in this sample. V is TRBV9 and J is TRBJ2-5; perhaps TRBD2 as D (6 bases). Germline values: CDR1 SGDLS, CDR2 YYNGEE. V lost 0 bases and J lost 5, with 11 bases in between. The CDR3 runs to 14 residues. CDR3 sequence reads: CASSVAGARETQYF. The CDR3 region has the DNA TGTGCCAGCAGCGTAGCGGGAGCTCGGGAGACCCAGTACTTC. The full variable domain, in which reference TRBV9 and TRBJ2-5 provide the parts outside the CDR3, is DSGVTQTPKHLITATGQRVTLRCSPRSGDLSVYWYQQSLDQGLQFLIQYYNGEERAKGNILERFSAQQFPDLHSELNLSSLELGDSALYFCASSVAGARETQYFGPGTRLLVL.

CDR3 nucleotides: TGTGCCAGCAGCTTGGAGGGTCCGGCCTACGAGCAGTACTTC. Translating gives CASSLEGPAYEQYF. The chain recombines TRBV5-5 with TRBJ2-7; D is undetermined. CDR3 size: 14 residues. The V end lost 0 bases, the J end lost 2 bases, and 9 bases lay between the germline ends. CDR1 and CDR2 from the germline V gene are SGHKS and YYEKEE (reference sequence).

The J gene is TRBJ1-1, the V gene TRBV7-9; possibly TRBD1 for D (6 bases). The germline V gene has CDR1 SEHNR and CDR2 FQNEAQ (reference sequence). Deletions cut 6 bases from V and 5 bases from J, with 10 bases between. This CDR3 has 12 residues. This CDR3 is CASRKGDTEAFF. CDR3 nucleotides: TGTGCCAGCAGGAAGGGGGATACTGAAGCTTTCTTT. Full variable domain (outside the CDR3, taken from reference TRBV7-9 and TRBJ1-1): DTGVSQNPRHKITKRGQNVTFRCDPISEHNRLYWYRQTLGQGPEFLTYFQNEAQLEKSRLLSDRFSAERPKGSFSTLEIQRTEQGDSAMYLCASRKGDTEAFFGQGTRLTVV.

Of note for this clone: This same CDR3 is encoded by further DNA sequences in the sample. V and J are TRBV28 and TRBJ2-7; D call uncertain. Germline values: CDR1 MDHEN, CDR2 SYDVKM. This CDR3 has 12 amino acids. The ends were cut back, 3 bases at V and 3 bases at J, with 6 bases in the middle. The CDR3 region is CASSLPRYEQYF. DNA of the CDR3: TGTGCCAGCAGTTTGCCCCGCTACGAGCAGTACTTC.

The chain employs TRBV7-9 and TRBJ1-1, with a possible D match to TRBD1 (5 bases). Germline loops: CDR1 SEHNR, CDR2 FQNEAQ (reference sequence). Trimming took off 6 bases at V and 1 base at J, with 15 bases between the two ends. The length of the CDR3 is 15 residues. CDR3 DNA: TGTGCCAGCAGATTTAAGGACACACAGAACACTGAAGCTTTCTTT. It specifies CASRFKDTQNTEAFF.

This chain uses TRBV7-2 with TRBJ2-7; a possible D gene is TRBD2 (6 bases). V shed 5 bases and J shed 1 base, with 15 bases lying between them. The CDR3 loop spans 15 amino acids. In germline, CDR1 is SGHTA, CDR2 FQGNSA. Here the CDR3 DNA reads TGTGCCAGCAGCCCTGAACTAGCCAAATCCTACGAGCAGTACTTC. This gives the protein CASSPELAKSYEQYF. Variable domain in full (rest from reference TRBV7-2 and TRBJ2-7): GAGVSQSPSNKVTEKGKDVELRCDPISGHTALYWYRQSLGQGLEFLIYFQGNSAPDKSGLPSDRFSAERTGGSVSTLTIQRTQQEDSAVYLCASSPELAKSYEQYFGPGTRLTVT.

Concerning this clone: Within the sample, other DNA sequences also encode this same CDR3. The chain couples TRBV5-1 to TRBJ1-1, with TRBD1 as a possible D gene (5 bases). Germline V gene data show CDR1 as SGHRS and CDR2 as YFSETQ. This CDR3 has 15 residues. The V end was cut by 0 bases, the J end by 0 bases, with 9 bases between. DNA of the CDR3: TGCGCCAGCAGCTTGGCGGGGACCGTGAACACTGAAGCTTTCTTT. Translating it yields CASSLAGTVNTEAFF.

V gene TRBV7-3 combines with J gene TRBJ2-2; a possible D gene is TRBD2 (6 bases). V was cut by 2 bases and J by 0 bases, with 7 bases left in between. CDR1 SGHTA and CDR2 FQGTGA come from the germline V gene. This CDR3 contains 15 residues. CDR3 sequence reads: CASSLGRSNTGELFF. The CDR3 bases are TGTGCCAGCAGCTTAGGGAGGTCGAACACCGGGGAGCTGTTTTTT.

The rearrangement uses TRBV10-1 and TRBJ2-2, with TRBD2 matching 9 bases. The CDR3 covers 16 residues. Germline CDR1 and CDR2: WNHNN and SYGVQD (reference sequence). V trimming: 3 bases; J trimming: 7 bases; junction bases outside the gene matches: 9. Here the CDR3 DNA reads TGCGCCAGCAGTGATGGCGCGGGAGGGCCTATCGGGGAGCTGTTTTTT. This translates into CASSDGAGGPIGELFF.